The source of this T cell receptor beta chain is a study of CD8 T cells in ankylosing spondylitis. Broader study findings: From matched ankylosing spondylitis synovial fluid, disease-linked clones were reportedly recovered at significantly enriched levels. It appeared that ankylosing spondylitis blood was characterized by a TCR beta motif of eight highly homologous variants.

Ten or more counts support this clonotype. The target antigen is unknown. For TCR beta, libraries came from quantitative 5'-RACE with molecular barcodes. TCRdb reanalysed the 5' RACE reads using MiXCR and keeps one entry per CDR3 protein. The data hold 150,000 to 200,000 distinct CDR3 sequences, with 10% to 15% observed a single time. The CDR3 spans 16 residues. The V segment lost 0 bases and the J segment 3 bases; nucleotides outside the gene matches: 2. Germline V CDR1 and CDR2: LGHNA, YNFKEQ. The sample was blood, either unsorted or a sorted T cell fraction (not recorded which). The TCR comes from a female donor with ankylosing spondylitis or in good health (not recorded which). The chain links TRBV4-2 to TRBJ2-7; 13 bases line up with TRBD2. The chain's CDR3 is CASSQDRTSGSYEQYF. CDR3 nucleotide sequence: TGTGCCAGCAGCCAAGATAGGACTAGCGGGAGCTACGAGCAGTACTTC.